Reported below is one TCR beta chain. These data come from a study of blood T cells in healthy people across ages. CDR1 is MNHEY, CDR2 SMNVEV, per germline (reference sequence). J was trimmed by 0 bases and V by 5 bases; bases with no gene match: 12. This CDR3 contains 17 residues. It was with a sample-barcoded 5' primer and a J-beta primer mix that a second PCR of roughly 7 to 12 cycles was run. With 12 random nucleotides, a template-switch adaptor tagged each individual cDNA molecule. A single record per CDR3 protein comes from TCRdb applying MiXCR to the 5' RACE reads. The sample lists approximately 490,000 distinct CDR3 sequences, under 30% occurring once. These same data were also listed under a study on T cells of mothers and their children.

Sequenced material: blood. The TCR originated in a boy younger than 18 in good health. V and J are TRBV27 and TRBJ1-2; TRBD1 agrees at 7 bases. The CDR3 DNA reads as TGTGCCAGCAGTCCCTGGGACAGCCGACCCCCTAACTATGGCTACACCTTC. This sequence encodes CASSPWDSRPPNYGYTF.